Shown below are 9 T cell receptor beta chains from a single sample sequenced in a study of cytomegalovirus exposure and HLA in healthy donors (dated by TCRdb to 2017 to 2019). Library prep was done by the immunoSEQ multiplex PCR assay. For the multiplex PCR, a mixture combining 60 forward primers for TCR Vbeta segments and 13 reverse primers for TCR Jbeta segments was used. In TCRdb, the immuneACCESS table is reduced to in-frame sequences with V and J assigned. These tables do not hold every clone; where another copy was compared, an unresolved V gene accounts for under half, and the others remain unexplained. The sample table holds 130,000 to 150,000 clones. 0.75% to 1% of the sample belongs to the ten largest clones. The specimen was PBMCs. Receptor source: a male donor in good health and CMV-seronegative.

The rearrangement joins TRBV19 to TRBJ2-5; D not certain. Germline loops: CDR1 LNHDA, CDR2 SQIVND (reference sequence). V lost 6 bases to trimming and J lost 4 bases, with 12 bases between them. The CDR3 extends over 13 amino acids. The CDR3 reads CASRTVGRETQYF. The CDR3 DNA is TGTGCCAGTAGAACGGTTGGTCGAGAGACCCAGTACTTC.

The V and J genes are TRBV27 and TRBJ1-1, with no clear D. The CDR3 has 13 residues. Trimming removed 0 bases from V and 7 bases from J, with 9 bases in between. Germline CDR1 MNHEY, CDR2 SMNVEV (reference sequence). The CDR3 DNA follows: TGTGCCAGCAGTTTATCCCCCCAATTTGAAGCTTTCTTT. It specifies CASSLSPQFEAFF.

The chain links TRBV2 to TRBJ2-3, with 10 bases fitting TRBD2. Germline values: CDR1 SNHLY, CDR2 FYNNEI. Germline trimming cut 9 bases from V and 2 bases from J; bases unmatched to any gene: 8. The CDR3 contains 15 residues. The CDR3 bases are TGTGCCAGTGGGTTACTAGCGGGGTTCACAGATACGCAGTATTTT. Translation: CASGLLAGFTDTQYF.

The J gene is TRBJ2-7, the V gene TRBV28; no firm D call. In germline, CDR1 is MDHEN, CDR2 SYDVKM. The CDR3 has 13 residues. V lost 7 bases, J lost 3 bases, and 13 bases lay in between. The CDR3 DNA reads as TGTGCCAGCACCCTAACCCGATTCTACGAGCAGTACTTC. Amino acid sequence: CASTLTRFYEQYF. Based on the CDR3 plus reference TRBV28 and TRBJ2-7, the full variable domain is DVKVTQSSRYLVKRTGEKVFLECVQDMDHENMFWYRQDPGLGLRLIYFSYDVKMKEKGDIPEGYSVSREKKERFSLILESASTNQTSMYLCASTLTRFYEQYFGPGTRLTVT.

The chain joins TRBV7-9 to TRBJ1-1; 7 bases are shared with TRBD1. The CDR3 runs to 14 residues. The J segment lost 5 bases and the V segment lost 5 bases, leaving 8 bases of the junction unmatched. CDR1 SEHNR and CDR2 FQNEAQ come from the germline V gene (reference sequence). The CDR3 sequence: CASSPRTGETEAFF. Here the CDR3 DNA reads TGTGCCAGCAGCCCCCGGACAGGAGAGACTGAAGCTTTCTTT.

This chain joins TRBV14 and TRBJ1-2; no clear D. V lost 4 bases, J lost 8 bases, and 11 bases lay in between. The length of the CDR3 is 12 residues. CDR1 and CDR2 (germline): SGHDN, FVKESK. The CDR3 protein is CASSRDLFGYTF. The DNA for the CDR3 is TGTGCCAGCAGCCGAGACCTATTCGGCTACACCTTC. The whole variable domain, remainder taken from reference TRBV14 and TRBJ1-2, is EAGVTQFPSHSVIEKGQTVTLRCDPISGHDNLYWYRRVMGKEIKFLLHFVKESKQDESGMPNNRFLAERTGGTYSTLKVQPAELEDSGVYFCASSRDLFGYTFGSGTRLTVV.

V and J are TRBV6-6 and TRBJ2-1; TRBD2 agrees at 8 bases. Germline lookup yields CDR1 MNHNY and CDR2 SVGAGI (reference sequence). Trimming at V came to 7 bases and at J to 0 bases, leaving 5 bases not matched to a gene. The CDR3 spans 15 residues. CDR3 in amino acids: CASTLSGSSYNEQFF. DNA for the CDR3: TGTGCCAGCACTCTCAGCGGGAGCTCCTACAATGAGCAGTTCTTC.

This sequence joins TRBV30 and TRBJ2-7; TRBD1 matches 12 bases. The germline gives CDR1 GTSNPN, CDR2 SVGIG (reference sequence). V was clipped by 8 bases and J by 6 bases; unmatched bases: 8. The CDR3 loop spans 13 amino acids. The CDR3 nucleotides read TGTGCCAGGGGGACAGGGGGCGGGGGCGAGCAGTACTTC. Protein: CARGTGGGGEQYF.

The chain combines TRBV5-1 with TRBJ1-2, with 9 bases aligning to TRBD1. The CDR3 contains 15 residues. After removal of 2 bases from V and 8 bases from J, the junction contained 10 bases not matched to a gene. Germline V gene data show CDR1 as SGHRS and CDR2 as YFSETQ. The CDR3 is CASSFSGTGSFGYTF. CDR3 nucleotide sequence: TGCGCCAGCAGCTTTTCCGGGACAGGGTCTTTCGGCTACACCTTC.